This TCR beta chain was observed in a study of shared clonotypes between healthy human individuals. In the study overall: Per-donor plates numbered three CD4 naive, three CD4 memory, two CD8 naive and one CD8 memory.

CDR3 length equals 15 residues. Germline V gene data show CDR1 as MDHEN and CDR2 as SYDVKM. Unmatched junction bases numbered 4, after V lost 2 bases and J lost 3 bases. Naivety among CD8 cells was defined by CD45RO negativity and positive CCR7 selection, thereby excluding terminally differentiated effector memory CD45RA+ cells. The donors were all Caucasian adults (living in Nashville, Tennessee). Several immunoSEQ 96-well plates shared each subset's DNA, each plate a replicate. Repertoires were generated with immunoSEQ multiplex PCR, while TCRdb's copy carries only in-frame clones and drops some. The sample lists some 2 million clones; approximately 95% were seen once.

Specimen: naive CD8+ T cells sorted from blood. The rearrangement joins TRBV28 to TRBJ2-5, with 9 bases fitting TRBD2. The receptor was isolated from a young man in good health. The CDR3 DNA reads TGTGCCAGCAGTTTAAGGGCTAGCGGGGAAGAGACCCAGTACTTC. This codes for CASSLRASGEETQYF.